A single sample is the source of the 8 T cell receptor beta chains below, sequenced in a study of T cells in Graves' hyperthyroidism and ophthalmopathy. Amplification of TCR beta CDR3 regions was performed using RNA transcripts as template. TCR CDR3 regions were first amplified by RT-PCR with HTBI primers. Each CDR3 protein gets one entry after TCRdb re-called the multiplex PCR reads with MiXCR. This sample has 500,000 to 600,000 distinct CDR3 sequences, with around 20% found just once. The sequenced material came from blood. The receptor source for this set is a man in his forties with Graves' ophthalmopathy.

This chain connects TRBV7-9 to TRBJ2-1, with D maybe TRBD2 (5 bases). CDR1 and CDR2 (germline): SEHNR, FQNEAQ (reference sequence). The CDR3 is 13 residues long. The germline V and J ends were trimmed by 5 bases and 5 bases, with 10 bases remaining between them. This CDR3 is CASSPLLDNEQFF. CDR3 bases: TGTGCCAGCAGCCCTCTACTAGACAATGAGCAGTTCTTC.

This clonotype was counted at least ten times. The chain recombines TRBV12-3 or TRBV12-4 with TRBJ1-1; no definite D call. CDR3 length: 14 amino acids. V was shortened by 1 base and J by 4 bases, with 10 bases between the two germline ends. For the CDR3, the DNA is TGTGCCAGCAGTTTAGGGGTCAAGGCCACTGAAGCTTTCTTT. It is translated as CASSLGVKATEAFF.

This clonotype occurred a few times. V is TRBV19 and J is TRBJ1-1, with TRBD1 identical over 7 bases. V shed 6 bases and J 7 bases; nucleotides not matched to a gene: 11. CDR3 length: 14 residues. Germline-derived CDR1 and CDR2 are LNHDA and SQIVND (reference sequence). CDR3 sequence reads: CASRRGQSEDEAFF. Here the CDR3 DNA reads TGTGCCAGTAGGAGGGGACAGTCTGAGGATGAAGCTTTCTTT.

The rearrangement uses TRBV20-1 and TRBJ1-6; D is ambiguous. The CDR3 spans 16 residues. Trimming shortened V by 0 bases and J by 0 bases, and 9 bases separated the two germline ends. Germline loops: CDR1 DFQATT, CDR2 SNEGSKA (reference sequence). The chain's CDR3 is CSARDLMNSYNSPLHF. As DNA, the CDR3 is TGCAGTGCTAGAGATCTTATGAACTCCTATAATTCACCCCTCCACTTT.

A remark on this clonotype: A single base separates this from a much larger clone, so it may be a read error. The chain couples TRBV7-9 to TRBJ2-1; D may be TRBD1 (5 bases). CDR1 is SEHNR and CDR2 is FQNEAQ in the germline V gene (reference sequence). The V gene lost 6 bases and the J gene lost 13 bases, with 13 bases spanning the gap. This CDR3 is 11 amino acids long. The CDR3 here is CASSDSWTQFF. CDR3 sequence (DNA): TGTGCCAGCAGTGACAGTTGGACCCAGTTCTTC.

There are a few counts of this clonotype. The chain is built from TRBV12-5 and TRBJ1-5; D unresolved. The CDR3 sequence is 13 residues long. The V gene lost 1 base and the J gene lost 4 bases, with 5 bases spanning the gap. Germline V lookup: CDR1 LGHNT, CDR2 FRNRAP. CDR3 sequence reads: CASGLGINQPQHF. The CDR3 DNA sequence: TGTGCTAGTGGTTTGGGCATAAATCAGCCCCAGCATTTT.

This clonotype was found a few times. This sequence joins TRBV7-3 and TRBJ2-7; 10 bases fit TRBD1. The CDR3 is 14 amino acids. V gave up 4 bases and J gave up 7 bases; unmatched junction bases: 7. CDR1 SGHTA and CDR2 FQGTGA come from the germline V gene. The CDR3: CASSSGTGAGEQYF. The DNA for the CDR3 is TGTGCCAGCAGCTCCGGGACAGGGGCCGGGGAGCAGTACTTC.

Here the CDR3 DNA reads TGTGCCAGTAGTATAGGACCCGGGACAGTTTATAATTCACCCCTCCACTTT. As protein: CASSIGPGTVYNSPLHF. V is TRBV19 and J is TRBJ1-6, with 7 bases lining up with TRBD1. This CDR3 comprises 17 residues. J gave up 4 bases and V 1 base, and 7 bases lay outside the gene matches. Germline V gene sequence: CDR1 LNHDA, CDR2 SQIVND (reference sequence).